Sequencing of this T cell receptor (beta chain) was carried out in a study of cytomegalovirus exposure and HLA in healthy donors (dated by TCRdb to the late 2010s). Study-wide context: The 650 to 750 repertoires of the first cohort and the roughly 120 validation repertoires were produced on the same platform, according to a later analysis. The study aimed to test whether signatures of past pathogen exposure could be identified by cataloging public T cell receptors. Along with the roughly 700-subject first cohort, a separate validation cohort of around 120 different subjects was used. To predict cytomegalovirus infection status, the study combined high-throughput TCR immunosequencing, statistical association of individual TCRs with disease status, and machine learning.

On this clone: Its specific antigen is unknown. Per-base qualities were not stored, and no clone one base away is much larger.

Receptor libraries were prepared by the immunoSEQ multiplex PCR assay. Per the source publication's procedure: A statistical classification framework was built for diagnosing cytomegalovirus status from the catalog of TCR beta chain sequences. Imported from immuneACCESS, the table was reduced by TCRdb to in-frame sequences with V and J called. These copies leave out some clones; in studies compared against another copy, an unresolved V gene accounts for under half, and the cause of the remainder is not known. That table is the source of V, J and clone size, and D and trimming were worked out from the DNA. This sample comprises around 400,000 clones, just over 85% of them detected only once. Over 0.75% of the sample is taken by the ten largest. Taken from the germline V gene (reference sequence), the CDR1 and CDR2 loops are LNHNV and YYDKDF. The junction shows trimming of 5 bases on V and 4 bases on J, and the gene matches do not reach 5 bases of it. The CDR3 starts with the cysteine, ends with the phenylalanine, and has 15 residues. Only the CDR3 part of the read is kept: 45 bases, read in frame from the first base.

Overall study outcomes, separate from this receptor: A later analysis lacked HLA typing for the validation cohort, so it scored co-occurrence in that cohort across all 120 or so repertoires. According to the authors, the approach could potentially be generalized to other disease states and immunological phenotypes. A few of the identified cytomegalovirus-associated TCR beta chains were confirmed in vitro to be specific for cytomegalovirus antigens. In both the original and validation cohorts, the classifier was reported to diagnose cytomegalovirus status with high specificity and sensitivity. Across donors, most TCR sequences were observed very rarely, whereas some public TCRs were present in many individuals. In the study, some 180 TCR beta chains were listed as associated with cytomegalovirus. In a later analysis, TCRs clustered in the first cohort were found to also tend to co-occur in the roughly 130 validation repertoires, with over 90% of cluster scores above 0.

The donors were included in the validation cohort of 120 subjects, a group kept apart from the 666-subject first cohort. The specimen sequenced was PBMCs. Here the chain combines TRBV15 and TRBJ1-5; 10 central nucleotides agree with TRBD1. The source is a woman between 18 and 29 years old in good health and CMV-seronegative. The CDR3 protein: CATSGRQGANQPQHF. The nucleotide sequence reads TGTGCCACCAGCGGACGACAGGGGGCAAATCAGCCCCAGCATTTT.